A single sample gave rise to the 19 T cell receptor beta chains below, sequenced in a study of shared clonotypes between healthy human individuals. The assay was immunoSEQ multiplex PCR, and TCRdb's table has in-frame clones only and misses some. The sample contains about 580,000 clones, about 98% of which appear only once. In the naive CD8 group, cells lacked CD45RO and were positively selected for CCR7, so terminally differentiated effector memory CD45RA+ cells were left out. The specimen was naive CD8+ T cells sorted from blood. The receptors shown here come from a man between 25 and 39 years old in good health.

Here the CDR3 reads CASSDRRLSPYEQYF. In DNA, the CDR3 is TGTGCCAGCAGTGACAGGAGGCTTTCCCCCTACGAGCAGTACTTC. The V call is TRBV6-1, the J call TRBJ2-7; a possible D gene is TRBD2 (5 bases). Germline CDR1 and CDR2: MNHNS and SASEGT. V was clipped by 3 bases and J by 2 bases, with 14 bases between them. The CDR3 sequence is 15 residues long.

J is TRBJ1-2 and V is TRBV29-1; D is undetermined. The CDR3 is made up of 12 amino acids. The V gene lost 5 bases and the J gene lost 3 bases, with 10 bases spanning the gap. Germline-derived CDR1 and CDR2 are SQVTM and ANQGSEA. The CDR3 DNA follows: TGCAGCGTTCCCCACAGTGACTATGGCTACACCTTC. Translated: CSVPHSDYGYTF.

This chain links TRBV7-9 with TRBJ2-1, with a tentative D call TRBD2 (6 bases). V was clipped by 10 bases and J by 4 bases, with 26 bases between them. The CDR3 has 17 amino acids. Germline V lookup: CDR1 SEHNR, CDR2 FQNEAQ (reference sequence). CDR3 sequence: CATRTQGGEAHYNEQFF. CDR3 DNA: TGTGCCACCAGAACTCAGGGAGGCGAGGCCCATTACAATGAGCAGTTCTTC. The full variable domain, rest sourced from reference TRBV7-9 and TRBJ2-1, is DTGVSQNPRHKITKRGQNVTFRCDPISEHNRLYWYRQTLGQGPEFLTYFQNEAQLEKSRLLSDRFSAERPKGSFSTLEIQRTEQGDSAMYLCATRTQGGEAHYNEQFFGPGTRLTVL.

The chain employs TRBV6-5 and TRBJ1-1, with D possibly matching TRBD1 (6 bases). CDR1 is MNHEY, CDR2 SVGAGI, per germline. The CDR3 has 15 residues. V was pared by 0 bases and J by 3 bases, with 11 bases between. In DNA, the CDR3 is TGTGCCAGCAGTTACTCGGACAGCACCCACACTGAAGCTTTCTTT. Its protein product is CASSYSDSTHTEAFF.

J is TRBJ2-1 and V is TRBV9; D perhaps matches TRBD1 (6 bases). Germline lookup yields CDR1 SGDLS and CDR2 YYNGEE. The CDR3 is 14 amino acids. V lost 3 bases and J lost 7, with 14 bases in between. CDR3 loop: CASSGSGVRNEQFF. The CDR3 coding sequence is TGTGCCAGCAGCGGTTCAGGGGTTCGGAATGAGCAGTTCTTC.

V and J are TRBV29-1 and TRBJ2-3; possibly TRBD1 for D (5 bases). The germline V gene has CDR1 SQVTM and CDR2 ANQGSEA. The CDR3 runs 15 residues. Between the trimmed V and J ends, which lost 0 bases and 2 bases, there was a span of 12 bases. The CDR3 here is CSVEEEQGHTDTQYF. CDR3 bases: TGCAGCGTTGAAGAGGAGCAGGGCCACACAGATACGCAGTATTTT.

This clone is a singleton in its sample. The CDR3 spells CASSPDSYTDTQYF. The CDR3 nucleotides read TGCGCCAGCAGCCCCGATTCGTACACAGATACGCAGTATTTT. The chain couples TRBV4-3 to TRBJ2-3; D is undetermined. There are 14 residues in the CDR3. The V gene's germline CDR1 is LGHNA and CDR2 YSLEER. The ends were cut back, 4 bases at V and 2 bases at J, with 10 bases in the middle.

The DNA of the CDR3 is TGTGCCAGCAGCCAACGCCCACTCCGACCGAAACAAGAGACCCAGTACTTC. Its translation: CASSQRPLRPKQETQYF. The V call is TRBV13, the J call TRBJ2-5; unclear D gene. The germline gives CDR1 PRHDT, CDR2 FYEKMQ (reference sequence). The CDR3 totals 17 residues. The V and J ends lost 5 bases and 2 bases respectively, with 21 bases between them.

J is TRBJ2-2 and V is TRBV29-1, with 12 nucleotides matching TRBD2. V shed 6 bases, J shed 6 bases, and the junction held 2 bases outside the gene matches. The germline V gene encodes CDR1 SQVTM and CDR2 ANQGSEA. This CDR3 has 13 residues. CDR3 residues: CSVRLAGAGELFF. CDR3 nucleotide sequence: TGCAGCGTCCGACTAGCGGGAGCCGGGGAGCTGTTTTTT.

This chain connects TRBV19 to TRBJ2-5; D possibly corresponds to TRBD2 (6 bases). The CDR3 extends over 13 amino acids. Per germline, CDR1 LNHDA and CDR2 SQIVND (reference sequence). Trimming removed 5 bases from V and 3 bases from J, with 10 bases in between. The CDR3 bases are TGTGCCAGTAGTCGGGAGAGGGAAGAGACCCAGTACTTC. Protein sequence: CASSREREETQYF.

This chain uses TRBV7-9 with TRBJ2-4; D gene unclear. This CDR3 has 11 amino acids. V gave up 3 bases and J gave up 12 bases, with 9 bases separating them. Germline V gene sequence: CDR1 SEHNR, CDR2 FQNEAQ (reference sequence). The CDR3 DNA is TGTGCCAGCAGCTTCGACAATTCTCAGTACTTC. It yields the protein CASSFDNSQYF.

The chain links TRBV5-8 to TRBJ1-5; TRBD1 matches at 7 bases. This CDR3 contains 16 residues. V was clipped by 3 bases and J by 0 bases; unmatched bases: 6. Germline V gene data show CDR1 as SGHTS and CDR2 as YDEGEE. CDR3 region: CASSSVTGPSNQPQHF. The CDR3 DNA is TGTGCCAGCAGCTCCGTGACAGGGCCTAGCAATCAGCCCCAGCATTTT. The full variable domain, completed using reference TRBV5-8 and TRBJ1-5, is EAGVTQSPTHLIKTRGQQATLRCSPISGHTSVYWYQQALGLGLQFLLWYDEGEERNRGNFPPRFSGRQFPNYSSELNVNALELEDSALYLCASSSVTGPSNQPQHFGDGTRLSIL.

The chain carries TRBV5-1 and TRBJ1-4; 7 bases are a match to TRBD1. The CDR3 has 17 amino acids. The germline V gene has CDR1 SGHRS and CDR2 YFSETQ. The trim removed 3 bases at V and 4 bases at J, leaving 12 bases unmatched. This CDR3 is CASSSRQGPGGNEKLFF. The CDR3 DNA is TGCGCCAGCAGCTCCAGACAGGGTCCCGGGGGTAATGAAAAACTGTTTTTT.

Turning to this clone: Other nucleotide sequences from this sample produce the same CDR3. The CDR3 sequence is CASSVGSYNEQFF. In DNA, the CDR3 is TGTGCCAGCAGCGTGGGCAGCTACAATGAGCAGTTCTTC. The rearrangement joins TRBV9 to TRBJ2-1; no clear D. The CDR3 runs 13 residues. V lost 2 bases to trimming and J lost 3 bases, with 6 bases between them. Germline lookup yields CDR1 SGDLS and CDR2 YYNGEE. Together with reference TRBV9 and TRBJ2-1, the CDR3 gives the full variable domain: DSGVTQTPKHLITATGQRVTLRCSPRSGDLSVYWYQQSLDQGLQFLIQYYNGEERAKGNILERFSAQQFPDLHSELNLSSLELGDSALYFCASSVGSYNEQFFGPGTRLTVL.

The chain couples TRBV27 to TRBJ2-7; 8 bases align to TRBD1. V shed 4 bases and J 11 bases; nucleotides not matched to a gene: 4. The CDR3 has 11 amino acids. Per the germline V gene, CDR1 is MNHEY and CDR2 is SMNVEV (reference sequence). The CDR3 nucleotides read TGTGCCAGCAGTTCGGACAGGGTTGAGTACTTC. Translating gives CASSSDRVEYF.

This chain uses TRBV29-1 with TRBJ1-1; D call uncertain. CDR3 length: 14 amino acids. Per germline, CDR1 SQVTM and CDR2 ANQGSEA. V gave up 0 bases and J gave up 1 base, with 9 bases separating them. The CDR3 DNA reads as TGCAGCGTTGAAGATTCCACAGAGAACACTGAAGCTTTCTTT. It yields the protein CSVEDSTENTEAFF.

This chain links TRBV27 with TRBJ2-2; no definite D call. The V and J ends lost 8 bases and 7 bases respectively, with 11 bases between them. This CDR3 spans 12 amino acids. Germline CDR1 reads MNHEY; CDR2 reads SMNVEV (reference sequence). CDR3: CASGRVGGELFF. CDR3 in DNA: TGTGCCAGCGGTCGAGTCGGCGGGGAGCTGTTTTTT.

The chain links TRBV7-9 to TRBJ2-7; possible D gene TRBD2, 6 bases. Germline values: CDR1 SEHNR, CDR2 FQNEAQ (reference sequence). Trimming cost V 5 bases and J 0 bases, with 11 bases left between them. The CDR3 loop spans 14 amino acids. The CDR3 sequence: CASSGLASSYEQYF. In DNA, the CDR3 is TGTGCCAGCAGCGGTCTAGCGAGCTCCTACGAGCAGTACTTC.

As to this clone: This sample includes further DNA sequences coding for the same CDR3. The chain joins TRBV28 to TRBJ2-7; TRBD2 matches 9 bases. V gave up 4 bases and J gave up 0 bases; unmatched junction bases: 4. The germline CDR1 and CDR2 sequences are MDHEN and SYDVKM. The CDR3 is 15 amino acids. CDR3 amino acids: CASSSTSGSSYEQYF. The CDR3 DNA reads as TGTGCCAGCAGTTCGACTAGCGGAAGCTCCTACGAGCAGTACTTC.